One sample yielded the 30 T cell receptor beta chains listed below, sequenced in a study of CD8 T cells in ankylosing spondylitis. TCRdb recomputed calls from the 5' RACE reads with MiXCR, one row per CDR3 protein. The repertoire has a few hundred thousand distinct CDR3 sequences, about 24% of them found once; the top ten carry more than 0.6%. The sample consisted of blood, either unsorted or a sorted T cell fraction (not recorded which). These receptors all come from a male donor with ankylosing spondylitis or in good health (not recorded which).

This chain's CDR3 is CSARPYLKSYNEQFF. The CDR3 DNA follows: TGCAGTGCTAGGCCCTACCTAAAGTCCTACAATGAGCAGTTCTTC. The rearrangement uses TRBV20-1 and TRBJ2-1; the D is unclear. CDR1 and CDR2 from the germline V gene are DFQATT and SNEGSKA (reference sequence). The CDR3 totals 15 residues. V was clipped by 3 bases and J by 1 base, with 13 bases between them.

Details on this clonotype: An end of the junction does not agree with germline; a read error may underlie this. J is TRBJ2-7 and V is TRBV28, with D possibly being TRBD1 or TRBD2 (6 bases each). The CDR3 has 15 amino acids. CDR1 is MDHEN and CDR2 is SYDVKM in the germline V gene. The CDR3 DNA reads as TGTGCCGGCAGCACTCCGGTGGGGGGCTCCTACGAGCAGAACTTC. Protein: CAGSTPVGGSYEQNF.

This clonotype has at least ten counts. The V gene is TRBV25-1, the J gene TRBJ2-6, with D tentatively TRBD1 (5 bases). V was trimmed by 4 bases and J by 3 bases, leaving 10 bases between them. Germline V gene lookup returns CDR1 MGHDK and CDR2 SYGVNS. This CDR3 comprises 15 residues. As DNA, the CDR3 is TGTGCCAGCAGTGGCAGGGTGAATGGGGCCAACGTCCTGACTTTC. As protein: CASSGRVNGANVLTF.

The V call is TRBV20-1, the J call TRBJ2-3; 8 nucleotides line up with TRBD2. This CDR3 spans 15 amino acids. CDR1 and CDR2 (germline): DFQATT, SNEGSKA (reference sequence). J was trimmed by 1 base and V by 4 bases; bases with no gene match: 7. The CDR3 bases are TGCAGTGCTACGCGTCTGCGGGGGGGCACAGATACGCAGTATTTT. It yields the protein CSATRLRGGTDTQYF.

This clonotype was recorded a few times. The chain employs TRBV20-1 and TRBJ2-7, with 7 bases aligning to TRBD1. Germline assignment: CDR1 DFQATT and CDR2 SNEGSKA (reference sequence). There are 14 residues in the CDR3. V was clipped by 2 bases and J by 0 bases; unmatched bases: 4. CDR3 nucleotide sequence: TGCAGTGCTAGAAGGGACAGTAGCTCCTACGAGCAGTACTTC. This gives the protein CSARRDSSSYEQYF.

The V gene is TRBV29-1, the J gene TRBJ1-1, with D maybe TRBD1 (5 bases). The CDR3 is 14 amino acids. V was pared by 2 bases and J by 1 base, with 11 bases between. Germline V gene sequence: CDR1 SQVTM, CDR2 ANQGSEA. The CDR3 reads CSVERGSRNTEAFF. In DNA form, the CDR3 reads TGCAGCGTTGAAAGGGGCAGTAGGAACACTGAAGCTTTCTTT.

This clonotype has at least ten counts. The CDR3: CSAQLDGANYGYTF. The CDR3 nucleotides read TGCAGTGCTCAACTGGACGGGGCTAACTATGGCTACACCTTC. The chain has TRBV20-1 and TRBJ1-2; unclear D gene. The CDR3 has 14 residues. CDR1 DFQATT and CDR2 SNEGSKA come from the germline V gene (reference sequence). V was shortened by 5 bases and J by 0 bases, with 13 bases between the two germline ends.

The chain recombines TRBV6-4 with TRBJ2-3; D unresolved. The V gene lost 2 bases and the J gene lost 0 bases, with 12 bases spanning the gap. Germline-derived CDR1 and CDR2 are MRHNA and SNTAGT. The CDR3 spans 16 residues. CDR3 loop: CASSDGPALSTDTQYF. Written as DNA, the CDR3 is TGTGCCAGCAGTGACGGCCCGGCCCTAAGCACAGATACGCAGTATTTT.

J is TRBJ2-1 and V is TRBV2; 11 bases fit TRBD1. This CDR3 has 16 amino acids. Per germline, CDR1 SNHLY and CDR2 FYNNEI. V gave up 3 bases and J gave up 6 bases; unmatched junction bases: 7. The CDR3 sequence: CASSEVGGTGGNEQFF. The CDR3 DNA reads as TGTGCCAGCAGTGAGGTGGGCGGGACAGGGGGCAATGAGCAGTTCTTC.

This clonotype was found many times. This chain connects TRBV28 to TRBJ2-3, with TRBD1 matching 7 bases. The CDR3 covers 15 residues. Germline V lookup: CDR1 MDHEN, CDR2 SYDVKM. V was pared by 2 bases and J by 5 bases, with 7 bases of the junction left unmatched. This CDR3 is CASSLNDRVKDTQYF. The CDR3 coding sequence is TGTGCCAGCAGTTTAAACGACAGGGTAAAAGATACGCAGTATTTT.

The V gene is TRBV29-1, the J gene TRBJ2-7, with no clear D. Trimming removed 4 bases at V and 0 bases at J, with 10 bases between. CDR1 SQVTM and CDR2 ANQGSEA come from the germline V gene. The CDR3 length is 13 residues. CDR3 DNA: TGCAGCGTTGGCGGCCGCCTCTCCTACGAGCAGTACTTC. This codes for CSVGGRLSYEQYF.

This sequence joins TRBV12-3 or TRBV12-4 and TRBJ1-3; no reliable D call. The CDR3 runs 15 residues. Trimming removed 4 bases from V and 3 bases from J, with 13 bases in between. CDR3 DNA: TGTGCCAGCAGTTCGAGCTCCCAGCGTGGAAACACCATATATTTT. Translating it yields CASSSSSQRGNTIYF.

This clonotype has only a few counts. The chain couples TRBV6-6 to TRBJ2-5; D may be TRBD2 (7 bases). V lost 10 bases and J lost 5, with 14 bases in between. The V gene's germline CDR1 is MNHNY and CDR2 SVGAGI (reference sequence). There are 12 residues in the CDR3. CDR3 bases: TGTGCCATCAAGGGGGGGGCGGAGACCCAGTACTTC. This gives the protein CAIKGGAETQYF.

The CDR3 region has the DNA TGTGCCAGCAGCGTAGGACTGTACACCGGGGAGCTGTTTTTT. As protein: CASSVGLYTGELFF. This chain uses TRBV9 with TRBJ2-2, with D unclear. From germline, CDR1 is SGDLS and CDR2 YYNGEE. Trimming removed 0 bases from V and 3 bases from J, with 6 bases in between. There are 14 residues in the CDR3.

CDR3 amino acids: CSASSGAASGEQYF. The CDR3 DNA reads as TGCAGTGCTAGCTCCGGGGCAGCCTCGGGCGAGCAGTACTTC. This chain links TRBV20-1 with TRBJ2-7, with D perhaps given as TRBD1 or TRBD2 (5 bases each). The CDR3 is 14 residues long. With 3 bases removed from V and 6 bases from J, the gap between germline ends came to 18 bases. The germline CDR1 and CDR2 sequences are DFQATT and SNEGSKA (reference sequence).

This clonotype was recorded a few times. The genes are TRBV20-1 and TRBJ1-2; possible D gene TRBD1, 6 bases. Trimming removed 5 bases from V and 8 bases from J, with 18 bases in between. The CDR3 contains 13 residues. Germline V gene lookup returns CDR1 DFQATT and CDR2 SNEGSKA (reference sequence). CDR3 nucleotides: TGCAGTGCTGACGGAACAGGGACGGGGGGCTACACCTTC. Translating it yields CSADGTGTGGYTF.

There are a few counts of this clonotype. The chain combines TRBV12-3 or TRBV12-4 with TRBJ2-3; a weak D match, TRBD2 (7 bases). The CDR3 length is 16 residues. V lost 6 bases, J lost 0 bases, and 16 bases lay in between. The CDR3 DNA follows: TGTGCCAGCAGCCATGCCCGGGGGGCTAGCACAGATACGCAGTATTTT. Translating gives CASSHARGASTDTQYF.

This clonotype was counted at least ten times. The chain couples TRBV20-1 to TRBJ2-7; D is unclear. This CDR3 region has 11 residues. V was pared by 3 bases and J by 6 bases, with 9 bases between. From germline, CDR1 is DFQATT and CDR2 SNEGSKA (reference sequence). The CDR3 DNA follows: TGCAGTGCTAGTGAAGGTCTCGAGCAGTACTTC. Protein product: CSASEGLEQYF.

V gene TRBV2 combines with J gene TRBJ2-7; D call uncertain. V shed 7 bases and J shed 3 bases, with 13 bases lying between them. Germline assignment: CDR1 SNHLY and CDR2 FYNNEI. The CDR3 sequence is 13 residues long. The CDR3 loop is CASKPPLGYEQYF. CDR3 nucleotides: TGTGCCAGCAAGCCCCCGCTGGGCTACGAGCAGTACTTC.

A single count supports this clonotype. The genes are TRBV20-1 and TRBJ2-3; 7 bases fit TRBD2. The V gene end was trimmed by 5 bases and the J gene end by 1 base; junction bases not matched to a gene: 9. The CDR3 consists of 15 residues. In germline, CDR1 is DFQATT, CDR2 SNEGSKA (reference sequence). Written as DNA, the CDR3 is TGCAGTGCTTCTGGACTAAGCGGGGGCACAGATACGCAGTATTTT. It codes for CSASGLSGGTDTQYF.

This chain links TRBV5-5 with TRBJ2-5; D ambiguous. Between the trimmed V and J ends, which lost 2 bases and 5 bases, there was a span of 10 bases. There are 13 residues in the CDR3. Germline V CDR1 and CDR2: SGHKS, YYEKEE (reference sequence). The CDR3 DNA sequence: TGTGCCAGCAGCTTAGACCTTTGGGAGACCCAGTACTTC. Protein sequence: CASSLDLWETQYF.

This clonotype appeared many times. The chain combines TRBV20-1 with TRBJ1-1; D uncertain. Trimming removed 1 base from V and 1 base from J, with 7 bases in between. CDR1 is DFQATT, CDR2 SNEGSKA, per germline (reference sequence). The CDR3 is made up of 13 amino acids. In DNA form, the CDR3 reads TGCAGTGCTAGAGTGGCAGGGAACACTGAAGCTTTCTTT. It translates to CSARVAGNTEAFF.

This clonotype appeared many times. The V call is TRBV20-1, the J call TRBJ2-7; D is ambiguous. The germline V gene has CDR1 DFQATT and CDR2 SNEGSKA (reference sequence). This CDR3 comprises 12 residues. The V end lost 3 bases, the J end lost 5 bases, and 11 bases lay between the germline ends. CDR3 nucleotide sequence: TGCAGTGCTAGCCCGCTCATCCACGAGCAGTACTTC. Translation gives CSASPLIHEQYF.

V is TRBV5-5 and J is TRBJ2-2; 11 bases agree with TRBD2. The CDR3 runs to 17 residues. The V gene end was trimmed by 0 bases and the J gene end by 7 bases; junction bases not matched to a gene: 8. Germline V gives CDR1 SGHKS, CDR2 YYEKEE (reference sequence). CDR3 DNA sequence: TGTGCCAGCAGCTTGGCGCGACTAGCGGGATTGAACGGGGAGCTGTTTTTT. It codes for CASSLARLAGLNGELFF. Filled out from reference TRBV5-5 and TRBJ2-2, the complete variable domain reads DAGVTQSPTHLIKTRGQQVTLRCSPISGHKSVSWYQQVLGQGPQFIFQYYEKEERGRGNFPDRFSARQFPNYSSELNVNALLLGDSALYLCASSLARLAGLNGELFFGEGSRLTVL.

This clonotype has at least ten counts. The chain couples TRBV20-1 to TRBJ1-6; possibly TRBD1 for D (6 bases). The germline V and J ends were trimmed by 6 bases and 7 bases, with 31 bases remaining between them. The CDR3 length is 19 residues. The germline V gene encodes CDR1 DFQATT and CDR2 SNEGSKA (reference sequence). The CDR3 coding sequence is TGCAGTGCCATACCACAGGGAAATACCTTCCGTGGTCACAATTCACCCCTCCACTTT. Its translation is CSAIPQGNTFRGHNSPLHF.

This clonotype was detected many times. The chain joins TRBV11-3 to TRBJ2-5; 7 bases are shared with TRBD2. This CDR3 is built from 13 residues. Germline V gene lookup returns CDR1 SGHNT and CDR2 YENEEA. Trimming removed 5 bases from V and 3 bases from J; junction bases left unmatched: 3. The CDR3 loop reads CASSRAGEETQYF. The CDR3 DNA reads TGTGCCAGCAGCCGGGCGGGGGAAGAGACCCAGTACTTC.

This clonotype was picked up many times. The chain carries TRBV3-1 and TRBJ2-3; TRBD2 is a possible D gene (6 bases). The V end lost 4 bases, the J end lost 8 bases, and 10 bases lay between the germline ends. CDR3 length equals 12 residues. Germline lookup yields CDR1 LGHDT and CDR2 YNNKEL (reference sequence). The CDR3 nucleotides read TGTGCCAGCAGCCCGCTCGGGAGTACGCAGTATTTT. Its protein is CASSPLGSTQYF.

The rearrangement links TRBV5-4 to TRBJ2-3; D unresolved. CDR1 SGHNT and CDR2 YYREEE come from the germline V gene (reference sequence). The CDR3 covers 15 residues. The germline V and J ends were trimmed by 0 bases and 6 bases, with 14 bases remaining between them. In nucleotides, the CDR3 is TGTGCCAGCAGCTTGGCGTCTCCCCGGACGGATACGCAGTATTTT. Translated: CASSLASPRTDTQYF.

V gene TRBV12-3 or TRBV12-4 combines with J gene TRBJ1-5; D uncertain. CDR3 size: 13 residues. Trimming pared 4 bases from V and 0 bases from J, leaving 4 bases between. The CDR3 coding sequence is TGTGCCAGCAGTTCCAATAGCAATCAGCCCCAGCATTTT. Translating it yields CASSSNSNQPQHF.

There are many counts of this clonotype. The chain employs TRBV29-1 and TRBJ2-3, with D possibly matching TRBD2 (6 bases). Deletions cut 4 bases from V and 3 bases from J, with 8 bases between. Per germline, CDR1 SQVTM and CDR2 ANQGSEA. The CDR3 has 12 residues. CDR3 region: CSVGLDTDTQYF. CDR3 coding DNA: TGCAGCGTTGGACTAGATACAGATACGCAGTATTTT.